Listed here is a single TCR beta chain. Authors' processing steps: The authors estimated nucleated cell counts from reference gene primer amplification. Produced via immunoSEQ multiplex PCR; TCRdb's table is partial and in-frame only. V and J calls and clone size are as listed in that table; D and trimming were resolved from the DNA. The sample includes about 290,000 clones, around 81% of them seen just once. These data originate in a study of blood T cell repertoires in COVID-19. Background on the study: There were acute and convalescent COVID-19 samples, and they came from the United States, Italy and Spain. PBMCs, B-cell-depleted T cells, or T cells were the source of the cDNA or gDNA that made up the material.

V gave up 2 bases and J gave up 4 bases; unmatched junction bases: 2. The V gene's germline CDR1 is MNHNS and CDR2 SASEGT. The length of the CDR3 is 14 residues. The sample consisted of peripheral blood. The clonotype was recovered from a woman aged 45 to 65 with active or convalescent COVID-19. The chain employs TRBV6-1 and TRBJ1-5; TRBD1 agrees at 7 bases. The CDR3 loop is CASSEPGGNQPQHF. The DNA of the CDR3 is TGTGCCAGCAGTGAACCAGGGGGGAATCAGCCCCAGCATTTT.